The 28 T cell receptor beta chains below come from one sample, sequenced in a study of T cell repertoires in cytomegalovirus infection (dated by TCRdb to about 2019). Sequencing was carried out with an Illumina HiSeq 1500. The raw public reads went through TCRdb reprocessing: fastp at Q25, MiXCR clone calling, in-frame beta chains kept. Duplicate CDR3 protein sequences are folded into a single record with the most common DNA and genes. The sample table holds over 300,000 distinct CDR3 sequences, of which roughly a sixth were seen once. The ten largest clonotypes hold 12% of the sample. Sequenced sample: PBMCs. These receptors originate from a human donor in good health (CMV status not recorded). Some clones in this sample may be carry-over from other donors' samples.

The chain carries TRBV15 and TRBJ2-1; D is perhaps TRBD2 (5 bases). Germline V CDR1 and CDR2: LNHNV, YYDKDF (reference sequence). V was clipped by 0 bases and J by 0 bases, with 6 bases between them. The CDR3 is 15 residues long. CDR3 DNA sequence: TGTGCCACCAGCAGAGAGGGGAGCTCCTACAATGAGCAGTTCTTC. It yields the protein CATSREGSSYNEQFF.

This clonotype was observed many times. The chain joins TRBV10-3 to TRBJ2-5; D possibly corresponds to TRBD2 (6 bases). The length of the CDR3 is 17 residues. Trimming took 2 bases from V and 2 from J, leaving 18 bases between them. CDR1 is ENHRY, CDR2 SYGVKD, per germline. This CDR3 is CAISEGGGLYRQETQYF. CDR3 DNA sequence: TGTGCCATCAGTGAGGGGGGAGGACTTTACCGGCAAGAGACCCAGTACTTC.

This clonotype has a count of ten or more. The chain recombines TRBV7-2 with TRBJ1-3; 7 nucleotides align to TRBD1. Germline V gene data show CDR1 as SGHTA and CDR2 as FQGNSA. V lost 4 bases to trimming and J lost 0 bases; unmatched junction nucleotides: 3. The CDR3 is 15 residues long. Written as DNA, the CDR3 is TGTGCCAGCAGCTCGGGACAGATCTCTGGAAACACCATATATTTT. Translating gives CASSSGQISGNTIYF.

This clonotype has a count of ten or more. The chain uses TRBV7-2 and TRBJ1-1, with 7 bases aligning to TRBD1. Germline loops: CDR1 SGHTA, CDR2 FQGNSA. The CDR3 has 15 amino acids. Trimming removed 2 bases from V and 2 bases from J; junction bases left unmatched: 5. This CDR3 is CASSLWGTENTEAFF. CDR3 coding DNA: TGTGCCAGCAGCTTATGGGGGACAGAAAACACTGAAGCTTTCTTT.

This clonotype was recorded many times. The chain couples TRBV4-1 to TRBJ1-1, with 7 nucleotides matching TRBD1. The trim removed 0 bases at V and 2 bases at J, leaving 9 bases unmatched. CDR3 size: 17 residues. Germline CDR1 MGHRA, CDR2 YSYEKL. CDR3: CASSQDRGGTENTEAFF. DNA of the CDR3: TGCGCCAGCAGCCAAGACAGGGGGGGGACAGAAAACACTGAAGCTTTCTTT.

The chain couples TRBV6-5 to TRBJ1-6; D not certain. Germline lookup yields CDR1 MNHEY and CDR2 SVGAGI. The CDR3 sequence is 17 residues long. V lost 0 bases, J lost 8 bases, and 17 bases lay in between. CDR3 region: CASSYSNAGAIYSPLHF. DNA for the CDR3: TGTGCCAGCAGTTACTCGAATGCCGGAGCAATTTATTCACCCCTCCACTTT.

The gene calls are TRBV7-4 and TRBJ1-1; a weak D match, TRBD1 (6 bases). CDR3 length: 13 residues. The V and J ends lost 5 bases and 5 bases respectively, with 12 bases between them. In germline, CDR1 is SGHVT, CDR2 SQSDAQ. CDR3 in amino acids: CASSPQTGTEAFF. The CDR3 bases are TGTGCCAGCAGCCCGCAAACAGGGACTGAAGCTTTCTTT.

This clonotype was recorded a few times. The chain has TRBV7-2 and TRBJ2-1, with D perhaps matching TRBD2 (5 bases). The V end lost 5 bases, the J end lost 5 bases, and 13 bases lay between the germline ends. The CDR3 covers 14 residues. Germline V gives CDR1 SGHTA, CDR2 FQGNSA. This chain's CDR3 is CASSPRAADNEQFF. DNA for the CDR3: TGTGCCAGCAGCCCTAGAGCGGCCGACAATGAGCAGTTCTTC.

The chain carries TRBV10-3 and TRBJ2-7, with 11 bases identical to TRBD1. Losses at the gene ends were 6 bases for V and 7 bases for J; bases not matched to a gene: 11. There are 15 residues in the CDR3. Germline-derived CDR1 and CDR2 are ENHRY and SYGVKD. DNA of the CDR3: TGTGCCATCAGCTTCACGGACAGGGGGCGGTGGGAGCAGTACTTC. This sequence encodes CAISFTDRGRWEQYF.

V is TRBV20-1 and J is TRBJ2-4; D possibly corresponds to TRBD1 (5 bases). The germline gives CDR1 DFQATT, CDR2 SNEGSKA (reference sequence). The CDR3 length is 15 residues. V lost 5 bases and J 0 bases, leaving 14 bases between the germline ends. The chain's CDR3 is CSAPSTVLAKNIQYF. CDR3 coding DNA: TGCAGTGCTCCCTCGACAGTTTTAGCCAAAAACATTCAGTACTTC.

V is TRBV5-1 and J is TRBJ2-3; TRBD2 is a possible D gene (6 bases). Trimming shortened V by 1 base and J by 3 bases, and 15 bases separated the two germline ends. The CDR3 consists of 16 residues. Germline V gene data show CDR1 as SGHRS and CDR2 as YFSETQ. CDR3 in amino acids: CASSLPLAWNTDTQYF. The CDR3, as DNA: TGCGCCAGCAGCTTGCCTCTAGCGTGGAATACAGATACGCAGTATTTT.

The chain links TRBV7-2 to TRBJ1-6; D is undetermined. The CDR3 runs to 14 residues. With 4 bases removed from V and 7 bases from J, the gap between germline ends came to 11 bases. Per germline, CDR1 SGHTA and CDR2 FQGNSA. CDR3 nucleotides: TGTGCCAGCAGCTCCCGGCAAGGAAATTCACCCCTCCACTTT. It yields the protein CASSSRQGNSPLHF.

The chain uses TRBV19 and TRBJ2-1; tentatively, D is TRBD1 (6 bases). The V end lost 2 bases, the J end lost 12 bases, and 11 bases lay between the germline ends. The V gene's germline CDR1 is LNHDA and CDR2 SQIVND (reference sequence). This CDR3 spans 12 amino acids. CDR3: CASSIRGIGQFF. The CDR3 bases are TGTGCCAGTAGTATAAGGGGGATTGGGCAGTTCTTC.

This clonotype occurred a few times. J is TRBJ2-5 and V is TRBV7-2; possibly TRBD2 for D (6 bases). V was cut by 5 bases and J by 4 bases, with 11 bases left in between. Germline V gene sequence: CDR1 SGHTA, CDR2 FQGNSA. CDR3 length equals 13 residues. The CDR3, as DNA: TGTGCCAGCAGCGCCGGGACTTCAGAGACCCAGTACTTC. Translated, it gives CASSAGTSETQYF.

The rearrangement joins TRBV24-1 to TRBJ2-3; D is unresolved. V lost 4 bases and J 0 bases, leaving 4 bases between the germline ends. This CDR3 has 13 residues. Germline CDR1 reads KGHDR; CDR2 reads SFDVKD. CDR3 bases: TGTGCCACCAGTGACCGAAGCACAGATACGCAGTATTTT. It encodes CATSDRSTDTQYF.

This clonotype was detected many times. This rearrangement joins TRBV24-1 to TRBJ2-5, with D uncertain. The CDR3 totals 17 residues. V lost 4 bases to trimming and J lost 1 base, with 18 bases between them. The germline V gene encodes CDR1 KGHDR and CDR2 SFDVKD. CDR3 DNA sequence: TGTGCCACCAGTGAAGGAATGCGGTCGGGCCCCCAAGAGACCCAGTACTTC. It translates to CATSEGMRSGPQETQYF.

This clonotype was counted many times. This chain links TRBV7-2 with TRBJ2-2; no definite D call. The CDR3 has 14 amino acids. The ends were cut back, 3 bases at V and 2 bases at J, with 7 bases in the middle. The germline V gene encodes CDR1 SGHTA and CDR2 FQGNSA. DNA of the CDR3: TGTGCCAGCAGCTTCGAACTAAACACCGGGGAGCTGTTTTTT. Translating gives CASSFELNTGELFF.

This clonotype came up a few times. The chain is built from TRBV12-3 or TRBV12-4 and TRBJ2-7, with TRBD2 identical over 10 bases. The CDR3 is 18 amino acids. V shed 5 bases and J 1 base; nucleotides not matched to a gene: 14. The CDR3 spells CASSPTLGLAGESYEQYF. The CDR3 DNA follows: TGTGCCAGCAGTCCAACCCTGGGGCTAGCGGGGGAGTCCTACGAGCAGTACTTC.

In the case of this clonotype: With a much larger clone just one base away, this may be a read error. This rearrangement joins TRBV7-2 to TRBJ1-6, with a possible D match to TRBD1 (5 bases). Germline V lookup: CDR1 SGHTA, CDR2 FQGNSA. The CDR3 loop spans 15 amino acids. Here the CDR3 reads CASSFDRNYNSHLHF. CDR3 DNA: TGTGCCAGCAGCTTTGACAGAAACTATAATTCACACCTCCACTTT.

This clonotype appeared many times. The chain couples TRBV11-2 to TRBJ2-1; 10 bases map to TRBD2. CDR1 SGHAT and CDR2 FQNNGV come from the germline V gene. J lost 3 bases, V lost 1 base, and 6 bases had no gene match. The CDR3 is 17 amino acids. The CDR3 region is CASSLGRAGGVYNEQFF. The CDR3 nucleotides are TGTGCCAGCAGCTTAGGGCGAGCGGGGGGGGTCTACAATGAGCAGTTCTTC.

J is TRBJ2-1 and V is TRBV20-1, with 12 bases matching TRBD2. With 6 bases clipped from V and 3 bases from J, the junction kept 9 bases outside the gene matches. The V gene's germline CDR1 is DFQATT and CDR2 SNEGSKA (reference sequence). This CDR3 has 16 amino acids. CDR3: CSAMKLAGGLYNEQFF. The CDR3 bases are TGCAGTGCCATGAAACTAGCGGGGGGCCTCTACAATGAGCAGTTCTTC.

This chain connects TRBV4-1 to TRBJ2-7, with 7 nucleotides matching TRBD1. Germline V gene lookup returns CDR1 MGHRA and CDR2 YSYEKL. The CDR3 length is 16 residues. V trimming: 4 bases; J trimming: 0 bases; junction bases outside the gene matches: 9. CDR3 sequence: CASSPQWDRRSYEQYF. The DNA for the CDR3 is TGCGCCAGCAGCCCCCAGTGGGACAGACGCTCCTACGAGCAGTACTTC.

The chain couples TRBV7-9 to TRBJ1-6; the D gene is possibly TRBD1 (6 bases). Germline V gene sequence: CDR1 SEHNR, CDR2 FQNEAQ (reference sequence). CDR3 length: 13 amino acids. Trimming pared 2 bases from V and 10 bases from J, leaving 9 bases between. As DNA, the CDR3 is TGTGCCAGCAGCTTACGGACAGAGTCACCCCTCCACTTT. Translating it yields CASSLRTESPLHF. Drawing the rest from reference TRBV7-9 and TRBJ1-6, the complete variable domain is DTGVSQNPRHKITKRGQNVTFRCDPISEHNRLYWYRQTLGQGPEFLTYFQNEAQLEKSRLLSDRFSAERPKGSFSTLEIQRTEQGDSAMYLCASSLRTESPLHFGNGTRLTVT.

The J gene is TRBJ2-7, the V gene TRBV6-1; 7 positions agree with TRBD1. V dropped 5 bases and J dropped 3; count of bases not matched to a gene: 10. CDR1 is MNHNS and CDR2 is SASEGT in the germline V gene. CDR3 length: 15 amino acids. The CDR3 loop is CASSFAGTEYYEQYF. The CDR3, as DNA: TGTGCCAGCAGTTTCGCCGGGACAGAGTACTACGAGCAGTACTTC.

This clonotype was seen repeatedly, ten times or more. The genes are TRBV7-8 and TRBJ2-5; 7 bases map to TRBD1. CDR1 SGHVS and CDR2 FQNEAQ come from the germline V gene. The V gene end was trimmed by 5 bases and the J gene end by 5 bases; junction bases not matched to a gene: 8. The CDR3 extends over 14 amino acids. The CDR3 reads CASSRDRVVETQYF. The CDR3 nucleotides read TGTGCCAGCAGCCGTGACAGGGTGGTCGAGACCCAGTACTTC.

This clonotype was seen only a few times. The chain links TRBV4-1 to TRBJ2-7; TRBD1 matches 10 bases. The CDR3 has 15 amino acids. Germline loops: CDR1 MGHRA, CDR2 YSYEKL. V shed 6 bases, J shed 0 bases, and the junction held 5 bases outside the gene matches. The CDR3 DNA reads TGCGCCAGCAGATCGACAGGGGGCAGCTCCTACGAGCAGTACTTC. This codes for CASRSTGGSSYEQYF.

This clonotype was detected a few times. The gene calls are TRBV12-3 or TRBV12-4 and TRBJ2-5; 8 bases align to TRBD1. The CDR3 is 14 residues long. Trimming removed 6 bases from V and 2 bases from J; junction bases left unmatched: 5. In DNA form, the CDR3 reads TGTGCCAGCAGGCCTGGGACAGGACAAGAGACCCAGTACTTC. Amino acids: CASRPGTGQETQYF.

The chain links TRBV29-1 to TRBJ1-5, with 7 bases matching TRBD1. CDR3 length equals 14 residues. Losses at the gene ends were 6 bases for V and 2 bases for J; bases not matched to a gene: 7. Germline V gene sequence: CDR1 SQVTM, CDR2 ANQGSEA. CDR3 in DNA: TGCAGCGTCAAGACAGGGTCCGGCAATCAGCCCCAGCATTTT. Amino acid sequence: CSVKTGSGNQPQHF.